Detailed here is one T cell receptor beta chain. Measured with immunoSEQ multiplex PCR; TCRdb has only the in-frame clones, and not every one. This table has about 200,000 clones, around nine tenths appearing once. This entry comes from a study of blood T cell repertoires in COVID-19. Study-level information: Samples came from the United States, Italy and Spain, spanning acute and convalescent COVID-19. The cDNA or gDNA used as material had been derived from T cells, B-cell-depleted T cells, or PBMCs.

Sequencing was done on a sample of peripheral blood. The clonotype was recovered from a man aged 35 to 55 with active or convalescent COVID-19.

DNA of the CDR3: TGTGCCAGCAGCGGGCGAGGGTACTTGGGAGAGACCCAGTACTTC. This translates into CASSGRGYLGETQYF. The genes are TRBV6-5 and TRBJ2-5; D is possibly TRBD2 (5 bases). This CDR3 is built from 15 residues. The germline CDR1 and CDR2 sequences are MNHEY and SVGAGI. Trimming took 6 bases from V and 4 from J, leaving 18 bases between them.